The 5 T cell receptor beta chains in this list originate from one sample, sequenced in a study of long-term antiretroviral therapy in people with HIV. The run of the v3.0 immunoSEQ assay was at survey level. Using immunoSEQ multiplex PCR, the repertoire was profiled, and TCRdb retains in-frame clones only, with some absent. The sample lists 45,000 or so clones; 90% to 95% were seen once. The sequenced sample was unsorted PBMCs, obtained 3.7 years after starting antiretroviral therapy. These receptors originate from a woman aged 45-65 years with HIV.

The chain carries TRBV5-6 and TRBJ1-1; TRBD1 matches at 8 bases. V lost 4 bases, J lost 4 bases, and 6 bases stayed unmatched. Per the germline V gene, CDR1 is SGHDT and CDR2 is YYEEEE. CDR3 length: 14 amino acids. CDR3 sequence: CASSGQGGITEAFF. In DNA form, the CDR3 reads TGTGCCAGCAGCGGACAGGGAGGGATCACTGAAGCTTTCTTT. The entire variable domain, with the rest obtained from reference TRBV5-6 and TRBJ1-1, is as follows: DAGVTQSPTHLIKTRGQQVTLRCSPKSGHDTVSWYQQALGQGPQFIFQYYEEEERQRGNFPDRFSGHQFPNYSSELNVNALLLGDSALYLCASSGQGGITEAFFGQGTRLTVV.

The V gene is TRBV7-2, the J gene TRBJ2-2, with 8 bases identical to TRBD2. CDR1 is SGHTA and CDR2 is FQGNSA in the germline V gene. The CDR3 is 15 residues long. The J segment lost 7 bases and the V segment lost 1 base, leaving 5 bases of the junction unmatched. CDR3 residues: CASSLVPAGGGELFF. The CDR3 DNA sequence: TGTGCCAGCAGCTTAGTACCCGCGGGGGGCGGGGAGCTGTTTTTT.

This chain links TRBV5-4 with TRBJ1-1; no clear D gene. Germline assignment: CDR1 SGHNT and CDR2 YYREEE (reference sequence). This CDR3 is built from 12 residues. The ends were cut back, 4 bases at V and 1 base at J, with 5 bases in the middle. CDR3 protein: CASSPRNTEAFF. DNA of the CDR3: TGTGCCAGCAGCCCTCGGAACACTGAAGCTTTCTTT.

This chain links TRBV27 with TRBJ2-6, with TRBD1 matching over 9 bases. V shed 5 bases and J 1 base; nucleotides not matched to a gene: 6. The CDR3 runs 17 residues. Germline V gene lookup returns CDR1 MNHEY and CDR2 SMNVEV (reference sequence). CDR3 loop: CASSPGTGFSGANVLTF. CDR3 bases: TGTGCCAGCAGTCCCGGGACAGGGTTTTCTGGGGCCAACGTCCTGACTTTC.

The chain couples TRBV18 to TRBJ1-1; D uncertain. The CDR3 extends over 15 amino acids. V was pared by 2 bases and J by 1 base, with 11 bases between. Germline CDR1 is KGHSH and CDR2 is LQKENI. The CDR3 region has the DNA TGTGCCAGCTCACCAGAGAGGGCGCCGAACACTGAAGCTTTCTTT. Its protein product is CASSPERAPNTEAFF.